These 4 T cell receptor beta chains were all obtained from the same sample, sequenced in a study of T cells after yellow fever vaccination. A single record per CDR3 protein comes from TCRdb applying MiXCR to the 5' RACE reads. This sample has hundreds of thousands of distinct CDR3 sequences, with 9% to 15% found just once. The sample here was PBMCs, taken on the day of the yellow fever booster vaccination. These receptors were collected from a man aged 30 to 45 who received the YFV17D yellow fever vaccine.

This clonotype has ten or more counts. V and J are TRBV5-1 and TRBJ1-1, with D maybe TRBD1 (6 bases). The germline V and J ends were trimmed by 4 bases and 2 bases, with 15 bases remaining between them. The CDR3 is 15 residues long. The germline V gene encodes CDR1 SGHRS and CDR2 YFSETQ. CDR3: CASSTDGQPNTEAFF. CDR3 DNA: TGCGCCAGCAGCACAGACGGACAGCCTAACACTGAAGCTTTCTTT. Full variable domain (missing parts from reference TRBV5-1 and TRBJ1-1): KAGVTQTPRYLIKTRGQQVTLSCSPISGHRSVSWYQQTPGQGLQFLFEYFSETQRNKGNFPGRFSGRQFSNSRSEMNVSTLELGDSALYLCASSTDGQPNTEAFFGQGTRLTVV.

The rearrangement links TRBV3-1 to TRBJ2-5; possible D gene TRBD2, 5 bases. The CDR3 runs to 14 residues. Looked up from germline, CDR1 is LGHDT and CDR2 is YNNKEL (reference sequence). V was shortened by 4 bases and J by 4 bases, with 13 bases between the two germline ends. CDR3 in DNA: TGTGCCAGCAGCCTACGGACTGAGGGAGAGACCCAGTACTTC. Protein sequence: CASSLRTEGETQYF.

V and J are TRBV11-3 and TRBJ2-5; D possibly matches TRBD1 or TRBD2 (5 bases each). In germline, CDR1 is SGHNT, CDR2 YENEEA. V dropped 5 bases and J dropped 6 bases, with 13 bases sitting between them. CDR3 length: 13 amino acids. CDR3 residues: CASSEGQGQTQYF. The CDR3 region has the DNA TGTGCCAGCAGCGAGGGGCAGGGCCAGACCCAGTACTTC.

The chain links TRBV7-2 to TRBJ2-7; perhaps TRBD1 as D (5 bases). The V and J ends lost 1 base and 0 bases respectively, with 10 bases between them. Germline V CDR1 and CDR2: SGHTA, FQGNSA. There are 15 residues in the CDR3. Here the CDR3 DNA reads TGTGCCAGCAGCTTAGGGGGCGGAGACTCCTACGAGCAGTACTTC. It translates to CASSLGGGDSYEQYF.